The clone carrying this T cell receptor (beta chain) was picked up many times. Its matching antigen is unknown. This sample stems from a study of regulatory T cells in long-lasting Graves disease. Turning to the study itself: The definition of persistent Graves' disease was over 5 years of antithyroid drugs with positive TSH receptor antibodies. Study-level points and caveats: What was studied was peripheral blood only, and not thyroid tissue. Those with persistent Graves' had less TCR diversity than newly diagnosed patients. Persistent disease preferred TRBV28, TRBJ1-2 and TRBJ2-5.

Arm-PCR of CDR3 regions and iRepertoire HTBI primers were used to build TCR beta libraries. TCRdb used MiXCR to reprocess the multiplex PCR reads, holding one entry per CDR3 protein. The sample yields around 340,000 distinct CDR3 sequences, around a fifth seen once. Time point of the sample: persistent/refractory GD, antithyroid drugs over 5 years with positive TRAb. From RNA extracted from PBMCs, the TCR library was made. The CDR3 has 18 residues. V was cut by 0 bases and J by 0 bases, with 17 bases left in between. Germline lookup yields CDR1 SNHLY and CDR2 FYNNEI. This sequence joins TRBV2 and TRBJ1-1, with D tentatively TRBD1 (5 bases). Source: peripheral blood mononuclear cells (PBMCs), taken when the disease was refractory, from a patient treated with antithyroid drugs. This TCR came from a female donor with Graves disease. The CDR3 DNA reads as TGTGCCAGCAGTGAAGCGCTTATAGGGGACCCCGTGAACACTGAAGCTTTCTTT. The encoded protein is CASSEALIGDPVNTEAFF.